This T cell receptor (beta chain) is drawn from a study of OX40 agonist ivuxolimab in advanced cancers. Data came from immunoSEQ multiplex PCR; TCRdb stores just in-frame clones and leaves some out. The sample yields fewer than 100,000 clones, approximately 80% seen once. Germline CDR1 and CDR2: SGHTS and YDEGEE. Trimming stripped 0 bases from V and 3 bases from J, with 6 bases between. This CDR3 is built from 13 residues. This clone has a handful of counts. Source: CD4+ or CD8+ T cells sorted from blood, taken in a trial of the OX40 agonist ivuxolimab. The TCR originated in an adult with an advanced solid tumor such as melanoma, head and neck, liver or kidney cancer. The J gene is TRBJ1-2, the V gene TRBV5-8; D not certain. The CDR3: CASSLARYYGYTF. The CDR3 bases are TGTGCCAGCAGCTTGGCCCGGTACTATGGCTACACCTTC.